This TCR beta chain was sequenced for a study of T cells in Graves' hyperthyroidism and ophthalmopathy. Study-wide findings and caveats: Most expanded thyroid clonotypes above 0.001 recurred in blood.

Regions amplified from RNA transcripts were the TCR beta CDR3 regions. During a first-round RT-PCR of the TCR CDR3, the HTBI primer set was used. TCRdb itself ran the multiplex PCR reads through MiXCR, one entry per CDR3 protein. The table has approximately 360,000 distinct CDR3 sequences, more than 20% seen once; the top ten hold 73%. Diagnostic decisions used clinical symptoms, serum thyroxine and TRAb, thyroid ultrasound and orbital computed tomography. V gave up 4 bases and J gave up 5 bases, with 12 bases separating them. CDR3 length: 14 amino acids. CDR1 is SGHRS, CDR2 YFSETQ, per germline. Comment on this clonotype: Its target is unknown.

The receptor was derived from a man aged 50-60 years with Graves' hyperthyroidism. The chain joins TRBV5-1 to TRBJ2-2; possibly TRBD2 for D (6 bases). Sequenced sample: blood. CDR3 sequence reads: CASSTGTETGELFF. Written as DNA, the CDR3 is TGCGCCAGCAGCACCGGGACTGAGACCGGGGAGCTGTTTTTT. The full variable domain, its missing parts supplied by reference TRBV5-1 and TRBJ2-2, is KAGVTQTPRYLIKTRGQQVTLSCSPISGHRSVSWYQQTPGQGLQFLFEYFSETQRNKGNFPGRFSGRQFSNSRSEMNVSTLELGDSALYLCASSTGTETGELFFGEGSRLTVL.